The entry that follows covers one T cell receptor delta chain sequence. Its antigen is still unknown. No base qualities exist here, and no much larger clone lies one base off it. The source of the sample is a study of human gamma delta and Vdelta1 T cells listed by TCRdb under 2018. The study in broad terms: The study examined Delta One T cells, which are Vd1+ gamma-delta T cells, as cytotoxic effectors against acute myeloid leukemia.

The library was generated by PCR. The sequencing machine was an Illumina MiSeq. For TCRdb, the public reads were processed anew by CATT, and duplicate DNA sequences were folded into one row. In this sample the table shows under 7,000 delta-chain clones, just under 9.5% of which occur a single time. The top ten clones comprise roughly 15% of the sample. Taken from the germline V gene, the CDR1 and CDR2 loops are TSWWSYY and QGS. The CDR3 holds 11 amino acids from the cysteine to the phenylalanine. The retained sequence is limited to the CDR3, 33 bases, with the frame set at the first base. V drops 4 bases and J drops 10 bases, leaving 10 bases in between.

What was sequenced was naive CD27+ Vdelta1 gamma-delta T cells from blood. This TCR was recovered from a human donor in good health. Recombination connected TRDV1 to TRDJ1; confidence is insufficient to name the D gene. The DNA reads TGTGCTCTTGGGGCCCGGAGGGTACTCATCTTT. It is translated as CALGARRVLIF.